These T cell receptor beta chains were read from a single sample in a study of T cells in Graves' hyperthyroidism and ophthalmopathy. Each CDR3 protein is one row after TCRdb ran MiXCR on the multiplex PCR reads. The sample has around 340,000 distinct CDR3 sequences; around a sixth are singletons. Sequenced sample: blood. These receptors originate from a woman in her forties with Graves' ophthalmopathy. Each CDR3 is given with its conserved first and last residue. The D gene is left open where the match is weak. Where a row states a size, it is once, few, many or the class of an expanded clone; other rows omit it.

D: .; V: TRBV7-2; size: many; CDR3: CASSLGFQETQYF
D: TRBD2; V: TRBV19; size: .; CDR3: CASSPTSGKGASHEQYF
D: .; V: TRBV7-9; size: many; CDR3: CASSHQTYEQYF
D: .; V: TRBV28; size: few; CDR3: CASFEGFSTSPLHF
D: .; V: TRBV19; size: many; CDR3: CASSIGGYEQYF
D: TRBD2; V: TRBV7-8; size: many; CDR3: CASSLGGTSGIAYEQYF
D: TRBD1; V: TRBV28; size: many; CDR3: CASSAGQSYGYTF
D: TRBD2; V: TRBV19; size: .; CDR3: CASSERLAGVAEQFF
D: .; V: TRBV9; size: many; CDR3: CASSPRTAMNTEAFF
D: .; V: TRBV20-1; size: many; CDR3: CSASTQEQLAKNIQYF
D: .; V: TRBV30; size: many; CDR3: CAWSVGTQYEQYF
D: .; V: TRBV28; size: .; CDR3: CASSFSGSDEQYF
D: .; V: TRBV6-2/TRBV6-3; size: .; CDR3: CASSSPVVRVAFF
D: .; V: TRBV6-2/TRBV6-3; size: many; CDR3: CASSYSTAAKNIQYF
D: TRBD2; V: TRBV20-1; size: .; CDR3: CSAYELAEAQETQYF
D: .; V: TRBV12-3/TRBV12-4; size: .; CDR3: CATTQGPVETQYF
D: TRBD1; V: TRBV2; size: many; CDR3: CASRGDRDDQPQHF
D: .; V: TRBV19; size: many; CDR3: CATLGGNQPQHF
D: .; V: TRBV12-3/TRBV12-4; size: .; CDR3: CASSLVNGGSAETQYF
D: .; V: TRBV4-1; size: few; CDR3: CASSQDGGGWSGELFF
D: TRBD2; V: TRBV2; size: many; CDR3: CASTGLVVNEQFF
D: TRBD1; V: TRBV6-5; size: many; CDR3: CASRRKIGTANQPQHF
D: TRBD1; V: TRBV7-6; size: many; CDR3: CASSLARQGDPSGELFF
D: .; V: TRBV5-1; size: many; CDR3: CASSFWGAAMNTEAFF
D: .; V: TRBV28; size: once; CDR3: CASSDTLYGYTF
D: .; V: TRBV7-6; size: many; CDR3: CASSSRWDTEAFF
D: .; V: TRBV28; size: .; CDR3: CASSLGGRATGEQYF
D: TRBD1; V: TRBV6-5; size: many; CDR3: CASSSGTGVEGYTF
D: .; V: TRBV6-5; size: many; CDR3: CASSLQTNYGYTF
D: TRBD1; V: TRBV29-1; size: many; CDR3: CSVVYAGTGQERTEAFF
D: TRBD1; V: TRBV6-5; size: many; CDR3: CASSYSQGGSTEAFF
D: .; V: TRBV28; size: many; CDR3: CASSFLGPGAETQYF
D: .; V: TRBV18; size: few; CDR3: CASSPGPDRKNTEAFF
D: TRBD2; V: TRBV12-3/TRBV12-4; size: many; CDR3: CASSLASTSGRPDTQYF
D: TRBD1; V: TRBV20-1; size: many; CDR3: CSARATGKANTGELFF
D: .; V: TRBV7-2; size: many; CDR3: CASSLAFGLRRGELFF
D: TRBD1; V: TRBV28; size: many; CDR3: CASSSQGLRETQYF
D: .; V: TRBV15; size: many; CDR3: CATSRGGEVAYEQYF
D: .; V: TRBV18; size: once; CDR3: CASSPRHGTPGELFF
D: .; V: TRBV28; size: many; CDR3: CASSSPLEGPYEQYF
D: .; V: TRBV4-2; size: many; CDR3: CASSPYNSNQPQHF
D: TRBD1; V: TRBV6-2/TRBV6-3; size: many; CDR3: CASLQGDGGELFF
D: .; V: TRBV29-1; size: .; CDR3: CSVNQLNTEAFF
D: TRBD1; V: TRBV28; size: many; CDR3: CASRLRGQGNYGYTF
D: TRBD1; V: TRBV12-3/TRBV12-4; size: many; CDR3: CASSAQGVGANVLTF
D: .; V: TRBV5-1; size: many; CDR3: CASRGSSLGYTF
D: .; V: TRBV30; size: many; CDR3: CAFLRGTGELFF
D: .; V: TRBV7-9; size: many; CDR3: CASSSSGLNTEAFF
D: TRBD1; V: TRBV6-1; size: many; CDR3: CASSTRGATGSNSPLHF
D: .; V: TRBV12-3/TRBV12-4; size: .; CDR3: CASSPPGAREQYF
D: .; V: TRBV20-1; size: many; CDR3: CSARGGKGDGYTF
D: .; V: TRBV27; size: many; CDR3: CASSLSTGTYEQYF
D: TRBD2; V: TRBV3-1; size: .; CDR3: CASSQDWSSGAAYEQYF